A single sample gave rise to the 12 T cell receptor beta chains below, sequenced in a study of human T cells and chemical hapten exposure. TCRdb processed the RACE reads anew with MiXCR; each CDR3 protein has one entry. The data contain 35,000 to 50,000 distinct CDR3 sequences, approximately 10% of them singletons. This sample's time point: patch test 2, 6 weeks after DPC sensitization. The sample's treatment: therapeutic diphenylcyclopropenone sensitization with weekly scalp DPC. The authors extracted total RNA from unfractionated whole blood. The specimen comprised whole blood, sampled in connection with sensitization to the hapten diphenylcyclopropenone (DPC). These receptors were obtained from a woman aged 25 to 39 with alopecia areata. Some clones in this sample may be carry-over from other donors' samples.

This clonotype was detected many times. The CDR3 DNA follows: TGTGCCAGCAGCCCCACCGGGGGTGAAGCTTTCTTT. It specifies CASSPTGGEAFF. This rearrangement joins TRBV7-9 to TRBJ1-1; maybe TRBD1 (5 bases). Trimming pared 5 bases from V and 7 bases from J, leaving 11 bases between. This CDR3 has 12 amino acids. From germline, CDR1 is SEHNR and CDR2 FQNEAQ (reference sequence).

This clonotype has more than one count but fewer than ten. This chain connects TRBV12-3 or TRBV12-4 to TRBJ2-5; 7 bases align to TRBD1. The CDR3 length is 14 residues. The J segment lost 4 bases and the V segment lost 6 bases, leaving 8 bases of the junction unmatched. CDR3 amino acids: CASRVQGRGETQYF. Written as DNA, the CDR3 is TGTGCCAGCAGGGTACAGGGGCGCGGAGAGACCCAGTACTTC.

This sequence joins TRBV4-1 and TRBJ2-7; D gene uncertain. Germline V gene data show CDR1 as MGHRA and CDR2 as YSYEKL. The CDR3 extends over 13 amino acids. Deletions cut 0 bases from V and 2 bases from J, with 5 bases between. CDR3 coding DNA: TGCGCCAGCAGCCAAGAACAAACCTACGAGCAGTACTTC. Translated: CASSQEQTYEQYF.

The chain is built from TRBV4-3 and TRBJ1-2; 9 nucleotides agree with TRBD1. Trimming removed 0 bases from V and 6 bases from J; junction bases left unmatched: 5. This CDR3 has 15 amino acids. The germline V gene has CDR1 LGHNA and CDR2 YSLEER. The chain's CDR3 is CASSQDLTGGNGYTF. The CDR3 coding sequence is TGCGCCAGCAGCCAAGATTTAACAGGGGGCAATGGCTACACCTTC.

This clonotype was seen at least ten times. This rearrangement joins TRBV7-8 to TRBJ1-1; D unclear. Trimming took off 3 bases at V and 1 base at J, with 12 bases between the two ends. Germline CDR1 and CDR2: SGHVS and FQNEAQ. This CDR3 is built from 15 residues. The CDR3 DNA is TGTGCCAGCAGCTTGTTTCGGGGATCGAACACTGAAGCTTTCTTT. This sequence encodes CASSLFRGSNTEAFF.

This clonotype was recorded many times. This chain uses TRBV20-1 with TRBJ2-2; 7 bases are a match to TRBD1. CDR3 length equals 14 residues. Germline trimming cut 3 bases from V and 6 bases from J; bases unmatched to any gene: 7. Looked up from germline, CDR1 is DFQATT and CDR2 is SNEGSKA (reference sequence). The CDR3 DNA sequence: TGCAGTGCTAGCCTTCCGACAGGGTCCGGGGAGCTGTTTTTT. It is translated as CSASLPTGSGELFF.

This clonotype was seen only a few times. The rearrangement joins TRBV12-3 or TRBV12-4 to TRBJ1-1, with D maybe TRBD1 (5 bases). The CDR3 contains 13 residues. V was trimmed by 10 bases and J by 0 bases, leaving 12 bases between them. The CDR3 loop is CATTGHLNTEAFF. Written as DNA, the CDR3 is TGTGCCACCACTGGACATTTGAACACTGAAGCTTTCTTT.

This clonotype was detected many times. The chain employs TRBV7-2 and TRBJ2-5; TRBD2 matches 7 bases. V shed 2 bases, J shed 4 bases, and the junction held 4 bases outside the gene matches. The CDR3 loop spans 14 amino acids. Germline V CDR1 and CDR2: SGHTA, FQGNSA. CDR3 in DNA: TGTGCCAGCAGCTTACGGGCGGGGGTAGAGACCCAGTACTTC. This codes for CASSLRAGVETQYF. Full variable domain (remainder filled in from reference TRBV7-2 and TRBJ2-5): GAGVSQSPSNKVTEKGKDVELRCDPISGHTALYWYRQSLGQGLEFLIYFQGNSAPDKSGLPSDRFSAERTGGSVSTLTIQRTQQEDSAVYLCASSLRAGVETQYFGPGTRLLVL.

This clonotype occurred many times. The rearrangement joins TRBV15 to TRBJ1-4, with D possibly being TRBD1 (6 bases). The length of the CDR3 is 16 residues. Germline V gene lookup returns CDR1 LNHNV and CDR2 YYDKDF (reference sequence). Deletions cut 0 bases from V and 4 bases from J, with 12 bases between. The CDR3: CATSRDMDRINEKLFF. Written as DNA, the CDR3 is TGTGCCACCAGCAGAGATATGGACAGAATTAATGAAAAACTGTTTTTT.

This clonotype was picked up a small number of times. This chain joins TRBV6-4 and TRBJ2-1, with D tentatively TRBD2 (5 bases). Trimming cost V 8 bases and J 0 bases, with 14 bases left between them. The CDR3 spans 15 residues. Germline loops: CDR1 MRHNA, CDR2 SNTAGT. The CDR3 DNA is TGTGCCAGCTCCCCCGGGAAACCCTCCTACAATGAGCAGTTCTTC. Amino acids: CASSPGKPSYNEQFF.

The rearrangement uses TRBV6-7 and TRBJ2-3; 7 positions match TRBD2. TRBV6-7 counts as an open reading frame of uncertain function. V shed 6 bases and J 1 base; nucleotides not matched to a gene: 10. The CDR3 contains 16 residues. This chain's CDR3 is CASSKPHSGCTDTQYF. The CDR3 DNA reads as TGTGCCAGCAGCAAACCCCATAGCGGGTGCACAGATACGCAGTATTTT.

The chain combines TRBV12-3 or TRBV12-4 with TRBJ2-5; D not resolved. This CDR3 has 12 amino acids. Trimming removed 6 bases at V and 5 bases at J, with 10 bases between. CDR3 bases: TGTGCCAGCAGCTATACAGTCGAGACCCAGTACTTC. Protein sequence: CASSYTVETQYF.